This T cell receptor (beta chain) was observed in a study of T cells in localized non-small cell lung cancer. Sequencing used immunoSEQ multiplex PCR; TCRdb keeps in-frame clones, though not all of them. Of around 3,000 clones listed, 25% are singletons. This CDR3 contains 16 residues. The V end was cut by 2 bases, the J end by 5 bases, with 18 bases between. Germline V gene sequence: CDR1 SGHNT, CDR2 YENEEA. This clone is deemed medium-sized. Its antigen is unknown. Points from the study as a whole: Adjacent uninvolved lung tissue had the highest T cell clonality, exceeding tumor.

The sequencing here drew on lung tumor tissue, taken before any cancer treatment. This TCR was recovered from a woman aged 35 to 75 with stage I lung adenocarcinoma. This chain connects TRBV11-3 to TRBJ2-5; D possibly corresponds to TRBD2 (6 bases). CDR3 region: CASSLRWGDKKETQYF. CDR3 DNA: TGTGCCAGCAGCTTACGTTGGGGGGATAAGAAGGAGACCCAGTACTTC.